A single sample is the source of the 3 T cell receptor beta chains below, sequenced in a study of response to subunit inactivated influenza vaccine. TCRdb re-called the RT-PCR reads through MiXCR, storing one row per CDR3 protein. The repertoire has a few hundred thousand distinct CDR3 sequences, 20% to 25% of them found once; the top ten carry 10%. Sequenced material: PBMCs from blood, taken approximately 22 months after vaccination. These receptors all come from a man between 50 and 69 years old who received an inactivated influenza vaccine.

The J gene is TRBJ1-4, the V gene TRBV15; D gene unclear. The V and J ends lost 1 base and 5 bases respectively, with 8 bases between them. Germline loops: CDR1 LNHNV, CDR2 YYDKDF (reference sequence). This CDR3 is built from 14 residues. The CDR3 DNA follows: TGTGCCACCAGCAGAGCGCACGGGAATGAAAAACTGTTTTTT. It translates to CATSRAHGNEKLFF.

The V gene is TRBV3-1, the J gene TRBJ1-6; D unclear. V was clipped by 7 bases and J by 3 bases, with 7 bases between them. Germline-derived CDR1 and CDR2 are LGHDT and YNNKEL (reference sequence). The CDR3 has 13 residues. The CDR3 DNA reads TGTGCCAGCACGGACGGCTATAATTCACCCCTCCACTTT. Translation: CASTDGYNSPLHF.

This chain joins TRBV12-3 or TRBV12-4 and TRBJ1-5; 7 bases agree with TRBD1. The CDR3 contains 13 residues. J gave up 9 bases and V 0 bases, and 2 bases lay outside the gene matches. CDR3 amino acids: CASSLARGGPQHF. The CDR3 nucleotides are TGTGCCAGCAGTTTAGCCAGGGGGGGGCCCCAGCATTTT.